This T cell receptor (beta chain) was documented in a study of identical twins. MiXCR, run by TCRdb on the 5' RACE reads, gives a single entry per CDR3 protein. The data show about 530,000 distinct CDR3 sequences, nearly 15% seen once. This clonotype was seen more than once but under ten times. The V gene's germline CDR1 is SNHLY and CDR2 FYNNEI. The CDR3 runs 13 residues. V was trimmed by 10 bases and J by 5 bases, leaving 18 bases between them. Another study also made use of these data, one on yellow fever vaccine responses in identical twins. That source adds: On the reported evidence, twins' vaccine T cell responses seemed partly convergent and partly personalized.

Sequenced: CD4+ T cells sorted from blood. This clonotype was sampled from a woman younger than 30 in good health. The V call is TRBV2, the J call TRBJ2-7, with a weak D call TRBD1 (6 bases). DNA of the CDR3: TGTGCCATTATCGGCAGGGGCCAACACGAGCAGTACTTC. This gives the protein CAIIGRGQHEQYF.